This T cell receptor (beta chain) was sequenced in a study of blood T cell repertoires in COVID-19. Study-level background: Samples came from the United States, Italy and Spain, spanning acute and convalescent COVID-19. In each case, the material was cDNA or gDNA derived from T cells, B-cell-depleted T cells, or PBMCs.

As handled by the study authors: Counts of nucleated cells, estimated from reference gene primer amplification, were obtained. Only in-frame clones appear in the TCRdb table, and some are missing; sequencing was by immunoSEQ multiplex PCR. D and trimming come from the DNA, and the V and J calls and clone size come from that table. Of about 57,000 clones in the sample, more than 90% were seen once. The junction had 5 bases not matched to a gene; V was cut back by 2 bases and J by 1 base. Germline values: CDR1 SGHTA, CDR2 FQGTGA. The CDR3 is made up of 16 amino acids. The source material was peripheral blood. This clonotype was obtained from a man in his 60s with acute or convalescent COVID-19. The genes are TRBV7-3 and TRBJ2-1, with 7 nucleotides matching TRBD2. The CDR3 DNA reads as TGTGCCAGCAGCTTAGCCGGGACTACTTCCTACAATGAGCAGTTCTTC. Translated: CASSLAGTTSYNEQFF.